This T cell receptor (beta chain) comes out of a study of cytomegalovirus exposure and HLA in healthy donors. V shed 7 bases and J shed 13 bases, with 18 bases lying between them. Germline V CDR1 and CDR2: SNHLY, FYNNEI. This CDR3 region has 12 residues. This PCR relied on a set of 60 Vbeta primers and 13 Jbeta primers. Profiled with immunoSEQ multiplex PCR; TCRdb holds only in-frame clones, not every one. Among under 200,000 clones listed, 83% were seen once. The chain is built from TRBV2 and TRBJ2-3; no clear D. Sample: PBMCs. The receptor's source is a man aged 35 to 55 in good health and CMV-seropositive. CDR3 region: CASISRPAEEYF. The CDR3 nucleotides read TGTGCCAGCATTTCCCGGCCGGCCGAGGAGTATTTT.